One TCR beta chain is described in this entry. This sample was included in a study of T cell changes during pregnancy in multiple sclerosis. Sequencing used immunoSEQ multiplex PCR; TCRdb keeps in-frame clones, though not all of them. Altogether fewer than 85,000 clones are present, 92% being singletons, with the ten largest covering around 2.3%. Trimming removed 3 bases at V and 5 bases at J, with 11 bases between. The germline CDR1 and CDR2 sequences are SNHLY and FYNNEI. The CDR3 spans 13 residues. The receptor comes from a female donor with multiple sclerosis, enrolled in a pregnancy study. The chain has TRBV2 and TRBJ2-7; TRBD2 might be the D (6 bases). The material sequenced was peripheral blood, taken before pregnancy. The CDR3 bases are TGTGCCAGCAGTGATTTTGGAGGGGACGAGCAGTACTTC. As protein: CASSDFGGDEQYF.